Shown below are 22 T cell receptor beta chains from a single sample sequenced in a study of molecular identifiers for immune sequencing clone quantification. TCRdb redid the calling of the PCR reads with MiXCR, one entry per CDR3 protein. The sample holds about 100,000 distinct CDR3 sequences, about 35% seen once. The source material was naive CD8+ T cells from blood, with Jurkat cell RNA spiked in. Subset described: FACS-sorted CD8+CD4-CCR7+CD45RA+ naive T cells. The receptors stem from a human donor in good health. Some libraries in this study had Jurkat cell RNA spiked in.

V and J are TRBV4-1 and TRBJ2-1; 9 nucleotides line up with TRBD1. The CDR3 totals 17 residues. The V gene end was trimmed by 1 base and the J gene end by 6 bases; junction bases not matched to a gene: 10. Germline V gives CDR1 MGHRA, CDR2 YSYEKL. CDR3 protein: CASSQVPTGGRGNEQFF. The DNA of the CDR3 is TGCGCCAGCAGCCAAGTTCCGACAGGGGGTAGGGGCAATGAGCAGTTCTTC.

This clonotype was seen a handful of times. The V call is TRBV5-8, the J call TRBJ2-7; D might be TRBD1 (6 bases). V was pared by 0 bases and J by 4 bases, with 11 bases between. Germline CDR1 is SGHTS and CDR2 is YDEGEE. The CDR3 consists of 14 residues. The CDR3: CASSLEGQWYEQYF. Here the CDR3 DNA reads TGTGCCAGCAGCTTGGAAGGACAGTGGTACGAGCAGTACTTC.

Turning to this clonotype: A much bigger clone sits one base away, suggesting this may be a read error. The V call is TRBV15, the J call TRBJ2-1, with D possibly being TRBD2 (5 bases). CDR1 LNHNV and CDR2 YYDKDF come from the germline V gene (reference sequence). The CDR3 consists of 18 residues. The CDR3 DNA reads TGTGCCACCAGCAGACTCGCGGCGGGCGGCTCTAGGTACAATGAGCAGGTCTTC. Its protein is CATSRLAAGGSRYNEQVF.

The gene calls are TRBV28 and TRBJ2-7; 11 bases map to TRBD2. This CDR3 has 16 residues. J gave up 0 bases and V 6 bases, and 7 bases lay outside the gene matches. Germline CDR1 and CDR2: MDHEN and SYDVKM. The CDR3 loop is CASSTGLAGYSYEQYF. The CDR3 DNA sequence: TGTGCCAGCAGCACCGGACTAGCGGGTTACTCCTACGAGCAGTACTTC.

This clonotype was recorded a few times. A much larger clonotype is one base distant, so this may be a read error. The chain employs TRBV7-2 and TRBJ2-3; D is possibly TRBD1 (5 bases). CDR3 size: 14 residues. V was pared by 8 bases and J by 2 bases, with 14 bases between. Germline-derived CDR1 and CDR2 are SGHTA and FQGNSA. The CDR3 DNA is TGTGCCAGCGAAAGACAGCCCCACACAGATACGCAGTATTTT. Its protein is CASERQPHTDTQYF.

The chain carries TRBV6-5 and TRBJ2-7; tentatively, D is TRBD2 (5 bases). The germline CDR1 and CDR2 sequences are MNHEY and SVGAGI. The CDR3 runs to 12 residues. V dropped 7 bases and J dropped 6 bases, with 13 bases sitting between them. CDR3 residues: CASKTFGGEQYF. The CDR3 region has the DNA TGTGCCAGCAAGACTTTCGGAGGCGAGCAGTACTTC.

Worth noting for this clonotype: Here the CDR3 omits its conserved ending phenylalanine or tryptophan, so a read error is the likely source. This chain uses TRBV20-1 with TRBJ2-1, with 7 bases that match TRBD1. The DNA matches TRBJ2-7 better at its end, which makes the J call doubtful. Germline lookup yields CDR1 DFQATT and CDR2 SNEGSKA (reference sequence). This CDR3 has 14 amino acids. The CDR3 DNA reads TGCAGTGCTACTGGACAGGACCCTTACAATGAGCAGTACTAC. Its protein product is CSATGQDPYNEQYY.

Many counts were recorded for this clonotype. The chain is built from TRBV20-1 and TRBJ1-5, with TRBD1 as a possible D gene (5 bases). The V and J ends lost 2 bases and 0 bases respectively, with 20 bases between them. CDR1 is DFQATT and CDR2 is SNEGSKA in the germline V gene (reference sequence). This CDR3 is 18 amino acids long. CDR3 region: CSARSRPGTYYSNQPQHF. Written as DNA, the CDR3 is TGCAGTGCTAGAAGCCGCCCCGGGACCTATTATAGCAATCAGCCCCAGCATTTT.

Comments on this clonotype: It is likely a read error, because the conserved phenylalanine at the end of the CDR3 is missing. V is TRBV11-2 and J is TRBJ2-3; no definite D call. Trimming removed 3 bases at V and 4 bases at J, with 20 bases between. The germline CDR1 and CDR2 sequences are SGHAT and FQNNGV. The CDR3 sequence is 17 residues long. Here the CDR3 reads CASSFTPITRGPDTQYL. In nucleotides, the CDR3 is TGTGCCAGCAGCTTTACCCCAATTACAAGAGGCCCAGATACGCAGTATTTA.

This clonotype was seen more than once but under ten times. At one boundary the junction diverges from the germline segment, which might be a read error. The V and J genes are TRBV7-8 and TRBJ2-7, with D possibly being TRBD1 or TRBD2 (7 bases each). This CDR3 is built from 14 residues. CDR1 SGHVS and CDR2 FQNEAQ come from the germline V gene. The chain's CDR3 is CASNLEGGGFEQYF. The DNA of the CDR3 is TGTGCCAGCAACTTAGAGGGAGGGGGCTTCGAGCAGTACTTC.

This clonotype turned up a few times. The CDR3 DNA reads TGTGCCAGTAGCCATAGGGACAGTCCCTACGAGCAGTACTTC. Translation gives CASSHRDSPYEQYF. The rearrangement joins TRBV19 to TRBJ2-7; the match to TRBD1 covers 7 bases. The CDR3 length is 14 residues. V gave up 6 bases and J gave up 2 bases; unmatched junction bases: 7. Per the germline V gene, CDR1 is LNHDA and CDR2 is SQIVND (reference sequence).

The chain couples TRBV20-1 to TRBJ2-3, with 7 bases that match TRBD2. CDR3 length equals 16 residues. Germline V gene lookup returns CDR1 DFQATT and CDR2 SNEGSKA (reference sequence). V shed 3 bases, J shed 3 bases, and the junction held 12 bases outside the gene matches. CDR3 residues: CSASETGEGRTDTQYF. CDR3 sequence (DNA): TGCAGTGCTAGTGAAACGGGGGAGGGCCGTACAGATACGCAGTATTTT.

This clonotype was recorded a few times. The chain employs TRBV20-1 and TRBJ1-2; D gene unclear. The CDR3 sequence is 12 residues long. Looked up from germline, CDR1 is DFQATT and CDR2 is SNEGSKA (reference sequence). V was clipped by 0 bases and J by 12 bases, with 14 bases between them. Here the CDR3 reads CSARDVPLLDTF. CDR3 in DNA: TGCAGTGCTAGAGACGTTCCCCTTCTCGACACCTTC.

This clonotype occurred many times. This chain links TRBV13 with TRBJ2-4; no reliable D call. Trimming stripped 3 bases from V and 0 bases from J, with 6 bases between. CDR1 and CDR2 (germline): PRHDT, FYEKMQ (reference sequence). The CDR3 has 14 amino acids. The CDR3 here is CASSFGGAKNIQYF. CDR3 coding DNA: TGTGCCAGCAGCTTTGGCGGAGCCAAAAACATTCAGTACTTC.

In this sample, this clonotype turned up a few times. The rearrangement joins TRBV28 to TRBJ2-5; TRBD1 matches at 7 bases. CDR1 and CDR2 from the germline V gene are MDHEN and SYDVKM. The CDR3 loop spans 15 amino acids. Unmatched junction bases numbered 4, after V lost 2 bases and J lost 1 base. The CDR3 DNA sequence: TGTGCCAGCAGTTTAGCTACAGGGGTCCAAGAGACCCAGTACTTC. Amino acids: CASSLATGVQETQYF.

This clonotype was seen repeatedly, ten times or more. The genes are TRBV5-6 and TRBJ1-1, with D tentatively TRBD1 (5 bases). Trimming took 4 bases from V and 3 from J, leaving 16 bases between them. CDR1 is SGHDT, CDR2 YYEEEE, per germline. The CDR3 is 15 residues long. CDR3 amino acids: CASSPTRGWDTEAFF. As DNA, the CDR3 is TGTGCCAGCAGCCCCACCCGGGGCTGGGACACTGAAGCTTTCTTT.

This rearrangement joins TRBV3-1 to TRBJ2-3; the D gene is possibly TRBD2 (5 bases). The CDR3 is made up of 16 amino acids. Germline V gene data show CDR1 as LGHDT and CDR2 as YNNKEL (reference sequence). The V and J ends lost 0 bases and 1 base respectively, with 11 bases between them. The chain's CDR3 is CASSQEADSGTDTQYF. The CDR3 DNA sequence: TGTGCCAGCAGCCAAGAAGCGGACTCGGGCACAGATACGCAGTATTTT.

This clonotype has only one observation. As the CDR3 is not closed by the conserved phenylalanine or tryptophan, this likely results from a read error. The chain uses TRBV4-2 and TRBJ2-7, with 8 bases lining up with TRBD2. The CDR3 sequence is 16 residues long. The trim removed 4 bases at V and 3 bases at J, leaving 11 bases unmatched. Germline CDR1 reads LGHNA; CDR2 reads YNFKEQ. CDR3 in DNA: TGTGCCAGCAGCCCAGAGAGCGGGAGCGGCAACTACGAGCAGTACATC. Protein product: CASSPESGSGNYEQYI.

The chain couples TRBV6-5 to TRBJ2-2; 7 bases agree with TRBD2. The CDR3 has 15 amino acids. Germline CDR1 reads MNHEY; CDR2 reads SVGAGI. J was trimmed by 2 bases and V by 10 bases; bases with no gene match: 10. DNA for the CDR3: TGTGCCACCTCGGGAGGTTGGGACAACACCGGGGAGCTGTTTTTT. Translated, it gives CATSGGWDNTGELFF.

The V and J genes are TRBV6-2 or TRBV6-3 and TRBJ2-5; 8 positions match TRBD1. Losses at the gene ends were 5 bases for V and 1 base for J; bases not matched to a gene: 9. Germline assignment: CDR1 MNHEY and CDR2 SVGEGT. The CDR3 length is 16 residues. Written as DNA, the CDR3 is TGTGCCAGCAGTCCGAGGACAGGGCGCGTCCAAGAGACCCAGTACTTC. Protein sequence: CASSPRTGRVQETQYF.

The chain uses TRBV13 and TRBJ2-7; 9 positions agree with TRBD2. CDR1 is PRHDT and CDR2 is FYEKMQ in the germline V gene (reference sequence). This CDR3 has 16 residues. CDR3 protein: CAIPGASGTGAREQYF. CDR3 DNA: TGTGCAATACCCGGGGCTAGCGGGACGGGGGCCCGCGAGCAGTACTTC.

The chain employs TRBV20-1 and TRBJ1-2; 7 bases are a match to TRBD1. This CDR3 spans 14 amino acids. With 0 bases clipped from V and 4 bases from J, the junction kept 5 bases outside the gene matches. Germline V gene sequence: CDR1 DFQATT, CDR2 SNEGSKA (reference sequence). CDR3 amino acids: CSARDTGEGYGYTF. In DNA form, the CDR3 reads TGCAGTGCTAGAGATACAGGGGAAGGCTATGGCTACACCTTC.